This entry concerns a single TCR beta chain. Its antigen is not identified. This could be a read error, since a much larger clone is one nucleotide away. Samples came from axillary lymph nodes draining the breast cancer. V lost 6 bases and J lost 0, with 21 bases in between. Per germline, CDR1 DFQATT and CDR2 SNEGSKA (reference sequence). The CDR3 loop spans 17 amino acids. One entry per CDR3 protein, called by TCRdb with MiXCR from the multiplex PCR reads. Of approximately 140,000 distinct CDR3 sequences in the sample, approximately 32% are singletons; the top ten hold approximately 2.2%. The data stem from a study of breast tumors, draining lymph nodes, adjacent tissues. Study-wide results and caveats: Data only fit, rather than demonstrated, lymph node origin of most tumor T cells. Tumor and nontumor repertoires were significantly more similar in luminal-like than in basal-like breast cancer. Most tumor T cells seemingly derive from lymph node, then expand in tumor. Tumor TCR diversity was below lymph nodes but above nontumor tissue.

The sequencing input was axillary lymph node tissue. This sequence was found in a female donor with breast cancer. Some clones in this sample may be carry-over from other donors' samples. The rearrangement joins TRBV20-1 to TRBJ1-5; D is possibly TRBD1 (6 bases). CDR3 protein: CSATGTARGHSNQPQHF. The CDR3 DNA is TGCAGTGCCACAGGGACCGCTAGGGGTCATAGCAATCAGCCCCAGCATTTT.